Listed here are 11 T cell receptor beta chains from one sample, sequenced in a study of blood T cell repertoires in COVID-19. Clones were sequenced by immunoSEQ multiplex PCR, and TCRdb holds only the in-frame ones, with some missing. This sample yields 200,000 to 250,000 clones, of which roughly 88% are seen a single time; 1.5% belongs to the top ten. The sequenced sample consisted of peripheral blood. The receptors shown here come from a man between 18 and 29 years old with active or convalescent COVID-19.

This chain joins TRBV6-2 or TRBV6-3 and TRBJ2-7, with D uncertain. V lost 6 bases, J lost 3 bases, and 9 bases lay in between. The CDR3 contains 12 residues. Germline V CDR1 and CDR2: MNHEY, SVGEGT. The CDR3 nucleotides read TGTGCCAGCAGCTTCTCGTTCTACGAGCAGTACTTC. Residues: CASSFSFYEQYF.

The V and J genes are TRBV15 and TRBJ1-5; D perhaps matches TRBD1 (5 bases). V was clipped by 3 bases and J by 2 bases, with 11 bases between them. Looked up from germline, CDR1 is LNHNV and CDR2 is YYDKDF (reference sequence). The CDR3 totals 15 residues. The DNA for the CDR3 is TGTGCCACCAGCAGGGCAGGGTCGGGCAATCAGCCCCAGCATTTT. Protein sequence: CATSRAGSGNQPQHF. Complete variable domain (other parts from reference TRBV15 and TRBJ1-5): DAMVIQNPRYQVTQFGKPVTLSCSQTLNHNVMYWYQQKSSQAPKLLFHYYDKDFNNEADTPDNFQSRRPNTSFCFLDIRSPGLGDTAMYLCATSRAGSGNQPQHFGDGTRLSIL.

This clone was recorded once. V and J are TRBV5-4 and TRBJ2-7; 7 bases fit TRBD2. The CDR3 contains 15 residues. Trimming at V came to 1 base and at J to 3 bases, leaving 7 bases not matched to a gene. CDR1 SGHNT and CDR2 YYREEE come from the germline V gene (reference sequence). This CDR3 is CASSLSGPGGYEQYF. CDR3 DNA sequence: TGTGCCAGCAGCTTGTCGGGGCCGGGGGGCTACGAGCAGTACTTC.

V usage is TRBV5-1 and J usage is TRBJ2-7; TRBD2 matches 16 bases. The J segment lost 4 bases and the V segment lost 4 bases, leaving 2 bases of the junction unmatched. CDR1 SGHRS and CDR2 YFSETQ come from the germline V gene. There are 15 residues in the CDR3. The CDR3 DNA is TGCGCCAGCAGCCCGGGACTAGCGGGAGGGTACGAGCAGTACTTC. Translated, it gives CASSPGLAGGYEQYF.

The chain is built from TRBV9 and TRBJ2-3, with 9 bases lining up with TRBD2. The CDR3 is 17 amino acids. Losses at the gene ends were 0 bases for V and 0 bases for J; bases not matched to a gene: 5. Germline V gene sequence: CDR1 SGDLS, CDR2 YYNGEE. The CDR3 coding sequence is TGTGCCAGCAGCGTAGCTGCTAGCGGGGTAAGCACAGATACGCAGTATTTT. It is translated as CASSVAASGVSTDTQYF.

The rearrangement links TRBV27 to TRBJ1-5, with 7 bases matching TRBD1. The CDR3 spans 15 residues. The V gene's germline CDR1 is MNHEY and CDR2 SMNVEV (reference sequence). V shed 3 bases and J 5 bases; nucleotides not matched to a gene: 7. Here the CDR3 reads CASSLTRQGYQPQHF. The DNA of the CDR3 is TGTGCCAGCAGTTTGACCCGACAGGGATATCAGCCCCAGCATTTT.

The chain employs TRBV27 and TRBJ2-7, with D possibly TRBD2 on 7 matching bases. This CDR3 spans 16 amino acids. Between the trimmed V and J ends, which lost 7 bases and 3 bases, there was a span of 22 bases. Germline CDR1 reads MNHEY; CDR2 reads SMNVEV (reference sequence). CDR3 nucleotides: TGTGCCAGCATGACCCTTGGGGGGGGGCTCAACTACGAGCAGTACTTC. Its protein is CASMTLGGGLNYEQYF.

V gene TRBV28 combines with J gene TRBJ1-6, with D hard to call. This CDR3 contains 15 residues. Germline V gene data show CDR1 as MDHEN and CDR2 as SYDVKM. V lost 5 bases and J lost 7, with 15 bases in between. The CDR3 sequence is CASSGVGAGNSPLHF. CDR3 sequence (DNA): TGTGCCAGCAGTGGGGTGGGCGCGGGGAATTCACCCCTCCACTTT.

V gene TRBV3-1 (or the pseudogene TRBV3-2) combines with J gene TRBJ1-2, with 8 bases matching TRBD1. CDR1 and CDR2 (germline): LGHDT, YNNKEL (reference sequence). V shed 4 bases, J shed 6 bases, and the junction held 4 bases outside the gene matches. CDR3 length: 13 amino acids. In DNA form, the CDR3 reads TGTGCCAGCAGCCGAGGACAGGGTGATGGCTACACCTTC. Translating gives CASSRGQGDGYTF.

The V and J genes are TRBV27 and TRBJ2-2; 13 bases are shared with TRBD2. The junction had 8 bases not matched to a gene; V was cut back by 6 bases and J by 7 bases. Germline V CDR1 and CDR2: MNHEY, SMNVEV (reference sequence). This CDR3 is 16 amino acids long. CDR3 bases: TGTGCCAGCAGACCTGGACTAGCGGGAGTTGGCGGGGAGCTGTTTTTT. Translated, it gives CASRPGLAGVGGELFF.

The chain joins TRBV29-1 to TRBJ2-7, with D unclear. Germline V gene sequence: CDR1 SQVTM, CDR2 ANQGSEA. V was clipped by 0 bases and J by 5 bases, with 11 bases between them. This CDR3 has 13 amino acids. CDR3 residues: CSVEEITSHEQYF. The DNA for the CDR3 is TGCAGCGTTGAAGAAATAACATCCCACGAGCAGTACTTC.